This note documents a single T cell receptor (beta chain) sequence. Its antigen is not known. This could be a read error, since a much larger clone is one nucleotide away. The data belong to a study of T cell repertoires in cytomegalovirus infection. Study-wide context: Newly reported HLA-C-restricted and thoroughly characterized HLA-B-restricted CMV epitopes were employed. The public TCR beta signatures pointed to both CMV infection and matching HLA type. General study results and limits: Public TCR beta family frequency separated CMV-and-HLA carriers, including in an independent cohort. The ex vivo response was dominated by HLA-C-restricted CMV-specific TCR beta clonotypes.

One entry per CDR3 protein, called by TCRdb with MiXCR from the reads. The profile shows some 920,000 distinct CDR3 sequences, roughly 30% of them singletons. CDR1 is SGDLS and CDR2 is YYNGEE in the germline V gene. This CDR3 is 15 amino acids long. V dropped 0 bases and J dropped 6 bases, with 13 bases sitting between them. This chain uses TRBV9 with TRBJ2-1; D not resolved. This receptor was taken from a human donor in good health (CMV status not recorded). Some clones in this sample may be carry-over from other donors' samples. The sample here was cultured CD8+ T cells from PBMCs, taken from culture after CMV antigen stimulation. The chain's CDR3 is CASSVGVVVGNEQFF. The CDR3 nucleotides are TGTGCCAGCAGCGTAGGTGTAGTGGTTGGCAATGAGCAGTTCTTC.